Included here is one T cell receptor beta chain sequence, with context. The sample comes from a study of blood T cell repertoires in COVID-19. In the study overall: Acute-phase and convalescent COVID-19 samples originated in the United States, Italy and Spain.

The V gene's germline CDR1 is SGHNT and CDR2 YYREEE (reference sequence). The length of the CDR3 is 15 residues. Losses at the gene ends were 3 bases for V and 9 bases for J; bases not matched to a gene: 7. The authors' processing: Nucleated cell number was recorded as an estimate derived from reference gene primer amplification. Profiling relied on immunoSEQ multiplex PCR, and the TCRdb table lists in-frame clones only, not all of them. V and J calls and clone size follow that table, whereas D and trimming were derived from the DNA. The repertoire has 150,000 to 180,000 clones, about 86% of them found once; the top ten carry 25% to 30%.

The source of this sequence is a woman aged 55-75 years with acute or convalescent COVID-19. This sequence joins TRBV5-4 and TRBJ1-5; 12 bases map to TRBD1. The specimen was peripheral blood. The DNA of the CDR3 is TGTGCCAGCAGCTCCGGGGGACAGGGGGCTCGGCCCCAGCATTTT. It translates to CASSSGGQGARPQHF. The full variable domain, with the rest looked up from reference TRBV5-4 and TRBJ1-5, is ETGVTQSPTHLIKTRGQQVTLRCSSQSGHNTVSWYQQALGQGPQFIFQYYREEENGRGNFPPRFSGLQFPNYSSELNVNALELDDSALYLCASSSGGQGARPQHFGDGTRLSIL.